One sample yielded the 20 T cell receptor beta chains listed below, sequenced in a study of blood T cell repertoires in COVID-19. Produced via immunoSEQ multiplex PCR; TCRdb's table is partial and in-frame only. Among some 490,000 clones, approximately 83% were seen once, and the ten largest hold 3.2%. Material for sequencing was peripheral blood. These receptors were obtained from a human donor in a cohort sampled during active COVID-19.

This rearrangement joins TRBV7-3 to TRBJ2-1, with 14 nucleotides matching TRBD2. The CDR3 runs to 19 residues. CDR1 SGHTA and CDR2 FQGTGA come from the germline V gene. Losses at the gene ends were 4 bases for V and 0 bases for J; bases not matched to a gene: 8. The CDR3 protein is CASSSLAGTSGSSYNEQFF. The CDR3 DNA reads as TGTGCCAGCAGCTCCCTCGCCGGGACTAGCGGGAGCTCCTACAATGAGCAGTTCTTC.

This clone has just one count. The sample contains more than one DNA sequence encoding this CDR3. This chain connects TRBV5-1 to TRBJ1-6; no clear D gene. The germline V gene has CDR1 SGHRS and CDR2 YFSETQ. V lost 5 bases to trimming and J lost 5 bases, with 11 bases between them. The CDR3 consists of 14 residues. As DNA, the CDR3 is TGCGCCAGCAGACCGGGAACAGATAATTCACCCCTCCACTTT. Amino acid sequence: CASRPGTDNSPLHF. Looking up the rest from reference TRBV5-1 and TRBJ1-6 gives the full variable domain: KAGVTQTPRYLIKTRGQQVTLSCSPISGHRSVSWYQQTPGQGLQFLFEYFSETQRNKGNFPGRFSGRQFSNSRSEMNVSTLELGDSALYLCASRPGTDNSPLHFGNGTRLTVT.

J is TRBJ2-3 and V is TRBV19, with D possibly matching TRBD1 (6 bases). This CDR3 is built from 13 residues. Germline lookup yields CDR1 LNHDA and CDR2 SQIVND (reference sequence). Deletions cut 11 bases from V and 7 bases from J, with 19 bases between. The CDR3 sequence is CASTGHLENTQYF. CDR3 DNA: TGTGCCTCGACAGGACATCTCGAGAATACGCAGTATTTT.

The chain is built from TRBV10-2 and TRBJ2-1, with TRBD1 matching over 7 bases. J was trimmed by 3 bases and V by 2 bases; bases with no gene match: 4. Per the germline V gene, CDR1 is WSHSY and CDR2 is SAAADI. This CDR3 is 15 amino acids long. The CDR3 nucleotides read TGCGCCAGCAGTGAGGACAGGGCAGTCTACAATGAGCAGTTCTTC. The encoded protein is CASSEDRAVYNEQFF.

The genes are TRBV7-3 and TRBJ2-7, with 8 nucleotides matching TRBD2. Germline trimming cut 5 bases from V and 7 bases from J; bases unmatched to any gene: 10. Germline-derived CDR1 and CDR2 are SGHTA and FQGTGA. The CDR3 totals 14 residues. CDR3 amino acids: CASSASGSIGEQYF. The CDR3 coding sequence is TGTGCCAGCAGCGCAAGCGGGAGCATTGGGGAGCAGTACTTC.

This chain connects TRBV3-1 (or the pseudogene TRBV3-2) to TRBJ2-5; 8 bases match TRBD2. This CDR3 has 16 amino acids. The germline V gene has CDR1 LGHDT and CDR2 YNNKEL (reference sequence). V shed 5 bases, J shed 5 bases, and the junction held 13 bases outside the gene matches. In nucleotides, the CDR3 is TGTGCCAGCAGCTCTCTCCCGGGAGGGCCCAGGGAGACCCAGTACTTC. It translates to CASSSLPGGPRETQYF.

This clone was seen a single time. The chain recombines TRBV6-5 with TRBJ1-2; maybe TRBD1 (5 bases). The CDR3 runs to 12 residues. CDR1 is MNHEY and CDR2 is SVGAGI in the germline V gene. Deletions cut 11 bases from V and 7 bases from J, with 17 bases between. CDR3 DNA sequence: TGTGCCGGACACGGGGGGGAGGGTGGCTACACCTTC. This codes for CAGHGGEGGYTF.

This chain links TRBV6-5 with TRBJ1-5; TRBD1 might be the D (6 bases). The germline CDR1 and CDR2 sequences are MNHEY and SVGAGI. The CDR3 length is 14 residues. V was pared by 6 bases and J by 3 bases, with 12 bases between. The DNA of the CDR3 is TGTGCCAGCAGAGACGGGGACATCAATCAGCCCCAGCATTTT. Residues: CASRDGDINQPQHF.

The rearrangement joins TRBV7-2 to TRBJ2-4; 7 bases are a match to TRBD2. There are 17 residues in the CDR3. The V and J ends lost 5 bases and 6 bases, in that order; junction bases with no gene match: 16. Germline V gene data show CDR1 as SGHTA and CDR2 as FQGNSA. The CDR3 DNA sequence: TGTGCCAGCAGCCTAAACGGTATAGCGGGTAGGGGAAACATTCAGTACTTC. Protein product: CASSLNGIAGRGNIQYF.

This CDR3 reads CARCREMGFF. The CDR3 nucleotides are TGTGCCCGGTGTCGGGAGATGGGGTTCTTC. The rearrangement joins TRBV7-9 to TRBJ2-1, with D possibly being TRBD2 (6 bases). In germline, CDR1 is SEHNR, CDR2 FQNEAQ (reference sequence). V was cut by 11 bases and J by 15 bases, with 17 bases left in between. This CDR3 has 10 residues.

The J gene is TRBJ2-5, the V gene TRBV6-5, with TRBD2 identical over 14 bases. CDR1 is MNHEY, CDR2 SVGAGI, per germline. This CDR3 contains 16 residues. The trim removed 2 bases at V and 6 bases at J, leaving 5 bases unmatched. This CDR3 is CASSYEGLAGEKTQYF. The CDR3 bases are TGTGCCAGCAGTTACGAGGGACTAGCGGGAGAAAAGACCCAGTACTTC.

CDR3 sequence (DNA): TGTGCCATCAGTGAGTCGGAAGAGAGGACTGGCTATGGCTACACCTTC. It specifies CAISESEERTGYGYTF. This chain uses TRBV10-3 with TRBJ1-2; D unclear. The germline CDR1 and CDR2 sequences are ENHRY and SYGVKD. V lost 0 bases, J lost 4 bases, and 15 bases lay in between. This CDR3 is built from 16 residues.

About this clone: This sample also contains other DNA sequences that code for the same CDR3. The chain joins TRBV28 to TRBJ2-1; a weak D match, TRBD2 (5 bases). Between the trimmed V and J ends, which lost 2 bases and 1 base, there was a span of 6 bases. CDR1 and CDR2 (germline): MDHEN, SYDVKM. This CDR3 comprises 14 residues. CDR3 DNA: TGTGCCAGCAGTTTACGGGGTTCCTACAATGAGCAGTTCTTC. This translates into CASSLRGSYNEQFF.

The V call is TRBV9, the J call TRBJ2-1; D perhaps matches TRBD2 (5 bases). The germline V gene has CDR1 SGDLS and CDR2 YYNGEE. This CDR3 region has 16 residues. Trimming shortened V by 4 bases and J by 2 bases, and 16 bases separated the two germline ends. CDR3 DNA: TGTGCCAGCAGCCAAGAGCCAGCGGCAGCCTACAATGAGCAGTTCTTC. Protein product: CASSQEPAAAYNEQFF.

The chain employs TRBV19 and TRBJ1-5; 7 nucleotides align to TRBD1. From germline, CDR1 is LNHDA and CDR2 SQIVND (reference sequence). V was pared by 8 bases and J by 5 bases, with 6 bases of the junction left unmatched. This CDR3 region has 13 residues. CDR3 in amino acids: CASHRDSHQPQHF. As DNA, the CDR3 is TGTGCCAGTCACCGGGACAGCCATCAGCCCCAGCATTTT.

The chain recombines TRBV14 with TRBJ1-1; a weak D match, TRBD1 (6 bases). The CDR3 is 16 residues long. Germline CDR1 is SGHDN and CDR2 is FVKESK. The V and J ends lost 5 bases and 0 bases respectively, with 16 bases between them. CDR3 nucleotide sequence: TGTGCCAGCAGCAACCGGGACATATGGATGAACACTGAAGCTTTCTTT. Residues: CASSNRDIWMNTEAFF.

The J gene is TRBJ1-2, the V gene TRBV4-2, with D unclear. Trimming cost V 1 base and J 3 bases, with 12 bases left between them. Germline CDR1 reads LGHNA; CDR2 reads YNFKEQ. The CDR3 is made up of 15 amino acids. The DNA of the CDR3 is TGTGCCAGCAGCCAAGCCGAGAGGCAGTACTATGGCTACACCTTC. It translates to CASSQAERQYYGYTF.

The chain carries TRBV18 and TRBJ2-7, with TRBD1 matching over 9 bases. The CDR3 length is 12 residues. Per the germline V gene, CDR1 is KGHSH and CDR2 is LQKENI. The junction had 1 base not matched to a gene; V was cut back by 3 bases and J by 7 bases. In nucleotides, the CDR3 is TGTGCCAGCTCACCCGGGACAGGGGAGCAGTACTTC. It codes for CASSPGTGEQYF.

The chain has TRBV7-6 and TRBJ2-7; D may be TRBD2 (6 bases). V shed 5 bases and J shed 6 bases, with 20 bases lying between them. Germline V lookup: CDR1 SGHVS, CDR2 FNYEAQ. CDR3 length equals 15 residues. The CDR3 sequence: CASSPGRGGIGEQYF. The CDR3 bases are TGTGCCAGCAGCCCAGGAAGGGGAGGAATAGGCGAGCAGTACTTC.

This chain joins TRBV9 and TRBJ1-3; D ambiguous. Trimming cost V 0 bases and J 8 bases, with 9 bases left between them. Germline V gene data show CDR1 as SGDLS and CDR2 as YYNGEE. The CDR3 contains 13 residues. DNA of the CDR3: TGTGCCAGCAGCGTAGCTCCAGCGGACACCATATATTTT. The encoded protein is CASSVAPADTIYF.